Each of the 31 T cell receptor beta chains below was sequenced from the same sample in a study of shared clonotypes between healthy human individuals. Repertoires were generated with immunoSEQ multiplex PCR, while TCRdb's copy carries only in-frame clones and drops some. The sample yields a few million clones, more than 85% seen once. The sample consisted of naive CD4+ T cells from PBMCs. The subset denotes: CD45RA+ positively selected. The source of these receptors is a young man in good health. Some clones in this sample may be carry-over from other donors' samples.

Points on this clone: Other DNA sequences within the sample encode an identical CDR3. The chain combines TRBV7-2 with TRBJ2-1, with D perhaps TRBD2 (6 bases). The V gene lost 0 bases and the J gene lost 0 bases, with 6 bases spanning the gap. Germline values: CDR1 SGHTA, CDR2 FQGNSA. CDR3 length equals 15 residues. In DNA, the CDR3 is TGTGCCAGCAGCTTAGCGCGGGACTCCTACAATGAGCAGTTCTTC. It specifies CASSLARDSYNEQFF.

A word on this clone: Other DNA sequences within the sample encode an identical CDR3. The V gene is TRBV5-6, the J gene TRBJ2-6; the D gene is possibly TRBD2 (5 bases). The CDR3 covers 15 residues. Germline lookup yields CDR1 SGHDT and CDR2 YYEEEE. Trimming pared 1 base from V and 2 bases from J, leaving 7 bases between. The CDR3, as DNA: TGTGCCAGCAGCTTGCGGGGAGCTGGGGCCAACGTCCTGACTTTC. This translates into CASSLRGAGANVLTF.

V is TRBV28 and J is TRBJ1-2; the match to TRBD1 covers 7 bases. With V trimmed by 10 bases and J by 4 bases, 15 bases remained unmatched. This CDR3 contains 15 residues. From germline, CDR1 is MDHEN and CDR2 SYDVKM. In DNA form, the CDR3 reads TGTGCCACCGACCAGGGGGGGGCCCCTCTCTATGGCTACACCTTC. Translated: CATDQGGAPLYGYTF.

The gene calls are TRBV7-7 and TRBJ2-1, with TRBD1 matching 9 bases. The CDR3 extends over 16 amino acids. CDR1 and CDR2 from the germline V gene are SSHAT and FNYEAQ (reference sequence). The V segment lost 5 bases and the J segment 1 base; nucleotides outside the gene matches: 6. The CDR3 nucleotides are TGTGCCAGCAGCCCGCGGACAGGGGTGTCCTACAATGAGCAGTTCTTC. Translated, it gives CASSPRTGVSYNEQFF. The entire variable domain, with the rest obtained from reference TRBV7-7 and TRBJ2-1, is as follows: GAGVSQSPRYKVTKRGQDVTLRCDPISSHATLYWYQQALGQGPEFLTYFNYEAQPDKSGLPSDRFSAERPEGSISTLTIQRTEQRDSAMYRCASSPRTGVSYNEQFFGPGTRLTVL.

The rearrangement links TRBV2 to TRBJ2-2, with D perhaps matching TRBD1 (6 bases). Germline V gives CDR1 SNHLY, CDR2 FYNNEI. Trimming pared 8 bases from V and 7 bases from J, leaving 11 bases between. This CDR3 has 12 residues. The CDR3 is CASRGGIGELFF. The CDR3 nucleotides read TGTGCCAGCCGAGGGGGAATCGGGGAGCTGTTTTTT.

This clone was found once. J is TRBJ2-2 and V is TRBV7-2; 8 bases match TRBD1. This CDR3 spans 16 amino acids. The ends lost 5 bases at V and 2 bases at J; junction bases unmatched: 7. Germline-derived CDR1 and CDR2 are SGHTA and FQGNSA. The CDR3 reads CASSRQGPRNTGELFF. The CDR3 bases are TGTGCCAGCAGCCGACAGGGGCCTAGAAACACCGGGGAGCTGTTTTTT.

Note on this clone: The same CDR3 is also encoded by other DNA sequences in this sample. V and J are TRBV11-3 and TRBJ2-2, with D possibly TRBD2 on 6 matching bases. Trimming stripped 1 base from V and 6 bases from J, with 6 bases between. The CDR3 spans 13 residues. The germline CDR1 and CDR2 sequences are SGHNT and YENEEA. Here the CDR3 DNA reads TGTGCCAGCAGCTTAGGACTAGCCGGGGAGCTGTTTTTT. As protein: CASSLGLAGELFF.

A remark on this clone: Other DNA sequences in this specimen translate into the identical CDR3. The chain has TRBV5-1 and TRBJ2-1, with 7 bases matching TRBD1. Germline CDR1 SGHRS, CDR2 YFSETQ. The CDR3 is 15 residues long. Trimming cost V 4 bases and J 1 base; bases outside gene matches: 5. Here the CDR3 reads CASSLGTVSYNEQFF. Here the CDR3 DNA reads TGCGCCAGCAGCCTTGGGACAGTTTCCTACAATGAGCAGTTCTTC.

The V gene is TRBV4-1, the J gene TRBJ1-2; D call uncertain. This CDR3 is 14 amino acids long. Trimming cost V 0 bases and J 2 bases, with 7 bases left between them. Germline CDR1 is MGHRA and CDR2 is YSYEKL. This CDR3 is CASSQEGANYGYTF. Here the CDR3 DNA reads TGCGCCAGCAGCCAAGAGGGAGCGAACTATGGCTACACCTTC.

The genes are TRBV28 and TRBJ2-6; the D gene is possibly TRBD2 (6 bases). The CDR3 is 18 residues long. Between the trimmed V and J ends, which lost 6 bases and 0 bases, there was a span of 18 bases. The germline CDR1 and CDR2 sequences are MDHEN and SYDVKM. As DNA, the CDR3 is TGTGCCAGCAGGAAGTCGGGACTCCACAGCTCTGGGGCCAACGTCCTGACTTTC. Its translation is CASRKSGLHSSGANVLTF.

V gene TRBV18 combines with J gene TRBJ2-5, with D possibly TRBD1 on 6 matching bases. Germline loops: CDR1 KGHSH, CDR2 LQKENI. The CDR3 runs to 14 residues. Trimming removed 3 bases from V and 6 bases from J, with 14 bases in between. The CDR3 DNA reads as TGTGCCAGCTCACCGAGTCAGGGGTGGAAGACCCAGTACTTC. It translates to CASSPSQGWKTQYF.

The chain links TRBV5-6 to TRBJ1-2, with 9 bases matching TRBD1. This CDR3 has 18 residues. Looked up from germline, CDR1 is SGHDT and CDR2 is YYEEEE. The J segment lost 2 bases and the V segment lost 3 bases, leaving 14 bases of the junction unmatched. In DNA form, the CDR3 reads TGTGCCAGCAGCTCCGGATTCGGGACAGGGATTATGAACTATGGCTACACCTTC. It yields the protein CASSSGFGTGIMNYGYTF.

This clone has only one observation. The chain employs TRBV6-5 and TRBJ1-1, with D tentatively TRBD1 (6 bases). The V gene lost 6 bases and the J gene lost 0 bases, with 14 bases spanning the gap. CDR3 length: 15 residues. Germline values: CDR1 MNHEY, CDR2 SVGAGI. The chain's CDR3 is CASRIPGALNTEAFF. The CDR3 nucleotides are TGTGCCAGCAGAATCCCAGGGGCCCTGAACACTGAAGCTTTCTTT.

In this sample, this clone turned up once. This sequence joins TRBV25-1 and TRBJ1-3; 11 bases match TRBD1. From germline, CDR1 is MGHDK and CDR2 SYGVNS. V lost 6 bases, J lost 1 base, and 8 bases stayed unmatched. This CDR3 is built from 17 residues. The CDR3 here is CASSLRTGGLSGNTIYF. Here the CDR3 DNA reads TGTGCCAGCAGCCTGAGGACAGGGGGCCTTTCTGGAAACACCATATATTTT.

V usage is TRBV18 and J usage is TRBJ2-5; D unclear. In germline, CDR1 is KGHSH, CDR2 LQKENI. V was pared by 3 bases and J by 5 bases, with 10 bases between. The CDR3 loop spans 13 amino acids. The CDR3: CASSPGGMETQYF. The DNA of the CDR3 is TGTGCCAGCTCACCTGGTGGGATGGAGACCCAGTACTTC.

The rearrangement links TRBV18 to TRBJ2-5; possible D gene TRBD1, 5 bases. The length of the CDR3 is 15 residues. Trimming took off 3 bases at V and 2 bases at J, with 13 bases between the two ends. Per the germline V gene, CDR1 is KGHSH and CDR2 is LQKENI. The CDR3 protein is CASSPLGPTQETQYF. In nucleotides, the CDR3 is TGTGCCAGCTCACCTCTGGGGCCTACTCAAGAGACCCAGTACTTC.

This chain joins TRBV28 and TRBJ1-3; D is uncertain. The CDR3 runs to 14 residues. With 9 bases removed from V and 0 bases from J, the gap between germline ends came to 12 bases. Germline CDR1 and CDR2: MDHEN and SYDVKM. The CDR3 sequence is CASLDANSGNTIYF. DNA for the CDR3: TGTGCCAGTCTTGACGCTAACTCTGGAAACACCATATATTTT.

The rearrangement links TRBV6-5 to TRBJ2-3; 7 positions match TRBD2. V gave up 5 bases and J gave up 6 bases; unmatched junction bases: 11. Germline CDR1 MNHEY, CDR2 SVGAGI. The CDR3 is 15 amino acids. CDR3 sequence: CASSAQGGSGDTQYF. The CDR3 bases are TGTGCCAGCAGTGCCCAGGGCGGGAGTGGGGATACGCAGTATTTT.

About this clone: This same CDR3 is encoded by further DNA sequences in the sample. The chain links TRBV14 to TRBJ1-2; no reliable D call. Between the trimmed V and J ends, which lost 1 base and 3 bases, there was a span of 3 bases. From germline, CDR1 is SGHDN and CDR2 FVKESK. CDR3 length: 12 amino acids. CDR3 in amino acids: CASSQVHYGYTF. The CDR3 DNA is TGTGCCAGCAGCCAAGTTCACTATGGCTACACCTTC.

The V gene is TRBV29-1, the J gene TRBJ1-1; maybe TRBD1 (6 bases). V shed 6 bases and J shed 6 bases, with 17 bases lying between them. The CDR3 is 13 residues long. CDR1 is SQVTM and CDR2 is ANQGSEA in the germline V gene. CDR3 sequence (DNA): TGCAGCGTCTACCGTACAGGGAGACCTGAAGCTTTCTTT. It translates to CSVYRTGRPEAFF.

V usage is TRBV18 and J usage is TRBJ2-1; D possibly corresponds to TRBD2 (5 bases). V was shortened by 3 bases and J by 5 bases, with 14 bases between the two germline ends. Germline CDR1 KGHSH, CDR2 LQKENI. The CDR3 spans 15 residues. The CDR3 is CASSPSRLGDNEQFF. In DNA form, the CDR3 reads TGTGCCAGCTCACCGTCCCGGTTGGGAGACAATGAGCAGTTCTTC.

This clone was counted once. The chain uses TRBV5-4 and TRBJ1-1; TRBD1 is a possible D gene (5 bases). In germline, CDR1 is SGHNT, CDR2 YYREEE (reference sequence). CDR3 length equals 14 residues. Trimming took 3 bases from V and 4 from J, leaving 13 bases between them. In DNA form, the CDR3 reads TGTGCCAGCAGCTGGGAGGGGTGGAGCACTGAAGCTTTCTTT. It is translated as CASSWEGWSTEAFF.

This sequence joins TRBV25-1 and TRBJ2-1; 7 nucleotides agree with TRBD1. CDR3 length: 15 residues. Germline CDR1 is MGHDK and CDR2 is SYGVNS. V gave up 1 base and J gave up 7 bases; unmatched junction bases: 7. CDR3 bases: TGTGCCAGCAGTGAATTCCGACAGGGTAAGAATGAGCAGTTCTTC. Translating gives CASSEFRQGKNEQFF.

The count of this clone is one. V gene TRBV28 combines with J gene TRBJ1-3; D unclear. V gave up 10 bases and J gave up 0 bases, with 13 bases separating them. This CDR3 has 14 amino acids. CDR1 and CDR2 from the germline V gene are MDHEN and SYDVKM. The CDR3: CATGRWSSGNTIYF. The CDR3 DNA sequence: TGTGCCACCGGAAGATGGAGCTCTGGAAACACCATATATTTT. The full variable domain, in which reference TRBV28 and TRBJ1-3 provide the parts outside the CDR3, is DVKVTQSSRYLVKRTGEKVFLECVQDMDHENMFWYRQDPGLGLRLIYFSYDVKMKEKGDIPEGYSVSREKKERFSLILESASTNQTSMYLCATGRWSSGNTIYFGEGSWLTVV.

A word on this clone: Other DNA sequences in this specimen translate into the identical CDR3. The chain carries TRBV5-5 and TRBJ1-4, with 8 nucleotides matching TRBD1. CDR1 is SGHKS and CDR2 is YYEKEE in the germline V gene (reference sequence). V trimming: 0 bases; J trimming: 7 bases; junction bases outside the gene matches: 2. The CDR3 is made up of 14 amino acids. The CDR3 region is CASSLAGGSEKLFF. The CDR3 DNA reads TGTGCCAGCAGCTTGGCAGGGGGCTCTGAAAAACTGTTTTTT.

The chain recombines TRBV19 with TRBJ2-7, with 8 bases identical to TRBD2. The CDR3 loop spans 15 amino acids. After removal of 3 bases from V and 3 bases from J, the junction contained 7 bases not matched to a gene. CDR1 LNHDA and CDR2 SQIVND come from the germline V gene (reference sequence). The CDR3 coding sequence is TGTGCCAGTAGTATCTCCGGGACTAGGGGCTACGAGCAGTACTTC. Protein product: CASSISGTRGYEQYF.

J is TRBJ2-7 and V is TRBV11-2; tentatively, D is TRBD2 (6 bases). CDR1 is SGHAT, CDR2 FQNNGV, per germline. The V end was cut by 5 bases, the J end by 6 bases, with 20 bases between. This CDR3 spans 15 amino acids. The CDR3, as DNA: TGTGCCAGCAGCCTAGCACGGGACTTCCCGGGCGAGCAGTACTTC. This translates into CASSLARDFPGEQYF.

Note on this clone: This sample also contains other DNA sequences that code for the same CDR3. The chain has TRBV28 and TRBJ1-2, with D unclear. The CDR3 runs 12 residues. V was cut by 2 bases and J by 5 bases, with 6 bases left in between. Germline CDR1 and CDR2: MDHEN and SYDVKM. CDR3 protein: CASSLGRYGYTF. CDR3 DNA sequence: TGTGCCAGCAGTTTAGGGCGGTATGGCTACACCTTC.

This clone was detected once. This same CDR3 is encoded by further DNA sequences in the sample. The chain joins TRBV7-9 to TRBJ2-1, with 12 bases aligning to TRBD2. The CDR3 is made up of 14 amino acids. The J segment lost 7 bases and the V segment lost 3 bases, leaving 1 base of the junction unmatched. Germline V gene lookup returns CDR1 SEHNR and CDR2 FQNEAQ (reference sequence). CDR3 bases: TGTGCCAGCAGCTTTGGGACTAGCGGGAATGAGCAGTTCTTC. This sequence encodes CASSFGTSGNEQFF.

This clone has a single count. The chain carries TRBV5-6 and TRBJ1-2; 7 bases are shared with TRBD1. The germline gives CDR1 SGHDT, CDR2 YYEEEE. The CDR3 has 14 residues. V dropped 2 bases and J dropped 3; count of bases not matched to a gene: 4. The CDR3 spells CASSLQGPDYGYTF. The CDR3 DNA is TGTGCCAGCAGCTTACAGGGGCCCGACTATGGCTACACCTTC. The whole variable domain, remainder taken from reference TRBV5-6 and TRBJ1-2, is DAGVTQSPTHLIKTRGQQVTLRCSPKSGHDTVSWYQQALGQGPQFIFQYYEEEERQRGNFPDRFSGHQFPNYSSELNVNALLLGDSALYLCASSLQGPDYGYTFGSGTRLTVV.

CDR3: CASSFLGALGGELFF. Written as DNA, the CDR3 is TGTGCCAGCAGTTTTTTGGGGGCGCTAGGTGGGGAGCTGTTTTTT. This sequence joins TRBV28 and TRBJ2-2; D is perhaps TRBD1 (6 bases). The V end was cut by 3 bases, the J end by 8 bases, with 16 bases between. Per the germline V gene, CDR1 is MDHEN and CDR2 is SYDVKM. The length of the CDR3 is 15 residues.